This T cell receptor (beta chain) derives from a study of STAT3 mutations in large granular lymphocyte leukemia. Study observations and caveats: At least one immunodominant TCR beta clonotype appeared in every T-cell large granular lymphocyte leukemia patient. Clonal expansion was inferred from samples taken at other timepoints. After therapy, about 35% of the 18 patients switched clonotypes, all new clones STAT3 wild type.

A note on this clone: The antigen is not known.

The germline CDR1 and CDR2 sequences are SGDLS and YYNGEE. This CDR3 region has 15 residues. V was cut by 0 bases and J by 0 bases, with 7 bases left in between. The repertoire was sequenced with immunoSEQ multiplex PCR; TCRdb's copy has only in-frame clones and lacks some. Of under 7,000 clones in the sample, around four fifths are singletons; the top ten hold roughly 80%. The chain joins TRBV9 to TRBJ1-5, with no clear D. This TCR was recovered from a man in his forties with T-cell large granular lymphocyte leukemia. Some clones in this sample may be carry-over from other donors' samples. Sequenced: peripheral blood mononuclear cells. The CDR3 is CASSVDGYSNQPQHF. CDR3 nucleotide sequence: TGTGCCAGCAGCGTAGATGGATATAGCAATCAGCCCCAGCATTTT.